A selection of T cell receptor beta chains follows, all from one sample in a study of cytomegalovirus exposure and HLA in healthy donors. Data came from immunoSEQ multiplex PCR; TCRdb stores just in-frame clones and leaves some out. The top ten clones hold nearly 3% of a sample with 130,000 to 150,000 clones, approximately 87% of them seen once. Sample: PBMCs. Receptors originate from a man between 18 and 29 years old in good health and CMV-seronegative. Both conserved end residues are part of each CDR3. The D gene is left open where the match is weak. Clone size appears in some rows only: once, few, many, or a class for an expanded clone.

clone_size j_call v_call d_call cdr3_aa cdr3_nt
NA TRBJ2-1 TRBV15 NA CATSRDSQREQFF TGTGCCACCAGCAGAGACTCTCAGCGGGAGCAGTTCTTC
NA TRBJ2-7 TRBV5-1 TRBD2 CASSPGGTSGTYEQYF TGCGCCAGCAGCCCGGGGGGGACTAGCGGGACCTACGAGCAGTACTTC
once TRBJ1-4 TRBV27 NA CASRDTRTANEKLFF TGTGCCAGCAGAGATACACGGACAGCGAATGAAAAACTGTTTTTT
few TRBJ2-3 TRBV5-6 NA CASSPYRVNRNTQYF TGTGCCAGCAGCCCGTACAGGGTAAATAGGAATACGCAGTATTTT
NA TRBJ2-7 TRBV28 TRBD2 CASSFTGGYYEQYF TGTGCCAGCAGTTTTACGGGGGGGTACTACGAGCAGTACTTC
NA TRBJ1-2 TRBV7-9 NA CASSLARNYGYTF TGTGCCAGCAGCTTAGCGAGGAACTATGGCTACACCTTC
once TRBJ2-5 TRBV7-9 NA CASSSQETQYF TGTGCCAGCAGCTCTCAAGAGACCCAGTACTTC
NA TRBJ2-7 TRBV2 NA CASSGPAGGEQYF TGTGCCAGCAGTGGGCCTGCAGGGGGGGAGCAGTACTTC
NA TRBJ2-3 TRBV5-1 NA CASSSGTDTQYF TGCGCCAGCAGCTCCGGCACAGATACGCAGTATTTT
NA TRBJ2-1 TRBV7-2 TRBD2 CASSFYPSSGRPYNEQFF TGTGCCAGCAGCTTCTACCCCTCTAGCGGGAGACCCTACAATGAGCAGTTCTTC
NA TRBJ2-1 TRBV7-6 TRBD2 CASSLEYWAGGTANEQFF TGTGCCAGCAGCTTAGAGTACTGGGCGGGAGGTACAGCCAATGAGCAGTTCTTC
NA TRBJ2-7 TRBV10-3 TRBD2 CAISGTGLGSYEQYF TGTGCCATCAGTGGTACGGGACTAGGGTCCTACGAGCAGTACTTC
NA TRBJ2-1 TRBV10-1 TRBD2 CASSAQLAANEQFF TGCGCCAGCAGTGCCCAACTAGCGGCCAATGAGCAGTTCTTC
NA TRBJ2-7 TRBV7-9 TRBD1 CASSPEQGPGYEQYF TGTGCCAGCAGCCCCGAACAGGGGCCGGGTTACGAGCAGTACTTC
NA TRBJ1-1 TRBV5-6 TRBD1 CASSLERDRGISNTEAFF TGTGCCAGCAGCTTGGAACGAGACAGGGGGATATCAAACACTGAAGCTTTCTTT
NA TRBJ2-2 TRBV6-6 NA CASRSGSANTGELFF TGTGCCAGCAGGTCGGGAAGCGCGAACACCGGGGAGCTGTTTTTT
NA TRBJ2-5 TRBV29-1 TRBD1 CSVGTGSAETQYF TGCAGCGTAGGGACAGGGTCGGCAGAGACCCAGTACTTC
NA TRBJ2-7 TRBV19 NA CASSISLGGEQYF TGTGCCAGTAGTATAAGTTTGGGGGGCGAGCAGTACTTC
NA TRBJ1-2 TRBV6-4 TRBD1 CASSDDRAFGYTF TGTGCCAGCAGTGACGACAGGGCTTTTGGCTACACCTTC
NA TRBJ2-6 TRBV7-9 TRBD1 CASSLSTGIGANVLTF TGTGCCAGCAGCTTATCGACAGGGATAGGCGCCAACGTCCTGACTTTC
NA TRBJ2-1 TRBV9 TRBD2 CASSPRGTSGLYNEQFF TGTGCCAGCAGCCCCAGGGGGACTAGCGGTCTCTACAATGAGCAGTTCTTC
NA TRBJ2-1 TRBV13 TRBD2 CASSSAGGPPEQFF TGTGCCAGCAGCTCAGCGGGAGGGCCCCCTGAGCAGTTCTTC
NA TRBJ1-2 TRBV19 TRBD1 CASTADRGKTYGYTF TGTGCCAGTACTGCGGACAGGGGAAAGACGTATGGCTACACCTTC
NA TRBJ2-3 TRBV6-5 TRBD2 CASNRLAGGADTQYF TGTGCCAGCAACCGACTAGCGGGAGGGGCAGATACGCAGTATTTT
NA TRBJ1-3 TRBV7-9 TRBD1 CASSSTGDSGNTIYF TGTGCCAGCAGCTCCACAGGGGACTCTGGAAACACCATATATTTT
NA TRBJ1-2 TRBV9 TRBD1 CASSGTGGRDYGYTF TGTGCCAGCAGCGGGACAGGGGGCAGGGACTATGGCTACACCTTC
NA TRBJ2-5 TRBV14 NA CASSQGPGLGQETQYF TGTGCCAGCAGCCAAGGACCAGGGCTAGGCCAAGAGACCCAGTACTTC
NA TRBJ2-7 TRBV27 NA CASSPGWSLEQYF TGTGCCAGCTCCCCAGGGTGGTCTCTCGAGCAGTACTTC
NA TRBJ1-1 TRBV7-2 TRBD1 CASSLTGEAAKNTEAFF TGTGCCAGCAGCTTAACAGGGGAAGCGGCAAAGAACACTGAAGCTTTCTTT
NA TRBJ2-7 TRBV11-2 NA CASSIGGGAYEQYF TGTGCCAGCAGCATAGGGGGCGGGGCCTACGAGCAGTACTTC
NA TRBJ2-5 TRBV30 TRBD2 CAWSGLAGLETQYF TGTGCCTGGAGTGGCCTAGCGGGATTAGAGACCCAGTACTTC
few TRBJ2-7 TRBV4-3 NA CASSQDRGGPYEQYF TGCGCCAGCAGCCAAGATCGTGGGGGCCCCTACGAGCAGTACTTC
few TRBJ2-1 TRBV7-9 NA CASSSATGTPYEQFF TGTGCCAGCAGCTCCGCGACAGGTACTCCCTATGAGCAGTTCTTC
NA TRBJ1-5 TRBV5-6 TRBD1 CASSLFQGAATNQPQHF TGTGCCAGCAGCTTGTTCCAGGGGGCGGCGACCAATCAGCCCCAGCATTTT
NA TRBJ2-7 TRBV19 NA CASSTDRTSYEQYF TGTGCCAGTAGTACCGACAGGACCTCCTACGAGCAGTACTTC
NA TRBJ2-7 TRBV28 TRBD1 CASSLAGTGAFEQYF TGTGCCAGCAGCTTAGCCGGGACAGGGGCGTTCGAGCAGTACTTC
NA TRBJ2-7 TRBV2 NA CASSANTRKLYRREQYF TGTGCCAGCAGTGCCAACACCCGAAAGTTGTACAGACGGGAGCAGTACTTC
NA TRBJ1-1 TRBV5-1 NA CASSLEQSGTEAFF TGCGCCAGCAGCTTGGAACAAAGTGGCACTGAAGCTTTCTTT
NA TRBJ2-3 TRBV7-9 NA CASSPPAGDTDTQYF TGTGCCAGCAGCCCCCCGGCAGGGGACACAGATACGCAGTATTTT
NA TRBJ2-1 TRBV7-2 TRBD1 CASSTRYRDRGLNEQFF TGTGCCAGCAGCACAAGATACCGGGACAGGGGGCTGAATGAGCAGTTCTTC
once TRBJ2-7 TRBV10-2 NA CASSEIAGKAYEQYF TGCGCCAGCAGTGAGATCGCGGGAAAAGCCTACGAGCAGTACTTC
NA TRBJ2-7 TRBV28 NA CASSLPDIQKGFYEQYF TGTGCCAGCAGTTTACCCGACATCCAAAAGGGGTTTTACGAGCAGTACTTC
NA TRBJ1-2 TRBV19 NA CASSTVGGQGYTF TGTGCCAGTAGTACCGTGGGTGGACAGGGCTACACCTTC
NA TRBJ1-4 TRBV27 NA CASSLYRSGGPNEKLFF TGTGCCAGCAGTCTCTACAGGTCCGGGGGTCCTAATGAAAAACTGTTTTTT
NA TRBJ2-7 TRBV6-1 TRBD1 CACTPGTGYYEQYF TGTGCCTGCACCCCCGGGACAGGATACTACGAGCAGTACTTC
NA TRBJ2-5 TRBV4-3 NA CASSQGESGYRETQYF TGCGCCAGCAGCCAAGGGGAGAGCGGGTACCGGGAGACCCAGTACTTC
NA TRBJ2-1 TRBV5-1 NA CASSLSPASSHEQFF TGCGCCAGCAGCTTGTCCCCGGCTAGTTCCCATGAGCAGTTCTTC
NA TRBJ2-2 TRBV5-1 NA CASSLEPITGELFF TGCGCCAGCAGCTTGGAGCCAATCACCGGGGAGCTGTTTTTT
NA TRBJ2-7 TRBV9 TRBD1 CASSVGSGGRFYEQYF TGTGCCAGCAGCGTAGGTTCAGGGGGACGGTTCTACGAGCAGTACTTC
NA TRBJ2-3 TRBV11-2 TRBD1 CASSLQGGTDTQYF TGTGCCAGCAGCTTACAGGGGGGCACAGATACGCAGTATTTT
NA TRBJ1-6 TRBV5-1 TRBD1 CASSGQGAHNSPLHF TGCGCCAGCAGCGGTCAGGGGGCCCATAATTCACCCCTCCACTTT
NA TRBJ2-5 TRBV5-1 NA CASSSGMETQYF TGCGCCAGCAGCTCGGGAATGGAGACCCAGTACTTC
NA TRBJ2-1 TRBV6-6 NA CASSYGGGAYNEQFF TGTGCCAGCAGTTACGGCGGAGGCGCCTACAATGAGCAGTTCTTC
NA TRBJ1-4 TRBV15 TRBD1 CATSREDRDGEKLFF TGTGCCACCAGCAGGGAAGACAGGGATGGCGAAAAACTGTTTTTT
NA TRBJ2-7 TRBV6-5 NA CATTGPESSYEQYF TGTGCCACTACAGGGCCGGAGAGCTCCTACGAGCAGTACTTC
NA TRBJ2-7 TRBV10-3 TRBD2 CATRGLEAGVNEQYF TGTGCCACCAGAGGCCTGGAAGCGGGGGTTAATGAGCAGTACTTC
once TRBJ2-7 TRBV27 NA CASSLKGRGEQYF TGTGCCAGCAGTTTAAAGGGCCGGGGGGAGCAGTACTTC
NA TRBJ2-1 TRBV6-5 NA CASSYSAANEQFF TGTGCCAGCAGTTACTCGGCGGCCAATGAGCAGTTCTTC
NA TRBJ1-1 TRBV6-6 TRBD1 CASRLTGESTEAFF TGTGCCAGCAGATTAACAGGGGAGAGCACTGAAGCTTTCTTT